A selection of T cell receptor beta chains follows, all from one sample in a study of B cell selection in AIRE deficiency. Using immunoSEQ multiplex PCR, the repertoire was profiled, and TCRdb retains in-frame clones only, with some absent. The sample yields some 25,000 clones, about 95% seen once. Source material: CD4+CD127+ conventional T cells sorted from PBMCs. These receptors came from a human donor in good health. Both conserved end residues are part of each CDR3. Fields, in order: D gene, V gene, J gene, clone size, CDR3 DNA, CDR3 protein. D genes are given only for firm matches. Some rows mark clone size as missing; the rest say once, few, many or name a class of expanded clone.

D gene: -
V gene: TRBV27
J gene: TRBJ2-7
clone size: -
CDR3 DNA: TGTGCCAGCAGTTCAGGAGCCTACGAGCAGTACTTC
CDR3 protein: CASSSGAYEQYF

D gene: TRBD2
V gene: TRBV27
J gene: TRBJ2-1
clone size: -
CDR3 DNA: TGTGCCAGCAGCGCCATGTCCGGACTAGCGGGAGGCCTCCCTACGTACAATGAGCAGTTCTTC
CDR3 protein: CASSAMSGLAGGLPTYNEQFF

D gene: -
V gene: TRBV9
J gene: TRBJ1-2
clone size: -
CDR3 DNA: TGTGCCAGCAGCGTAGAAGCCCCATTGAACTATGGCTACACCTTC
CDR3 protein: CASSVEAPLNYGYTF

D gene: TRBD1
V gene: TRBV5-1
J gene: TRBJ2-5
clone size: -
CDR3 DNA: TGCGCCGGATGGTTGGGGACAGTCCAAGAGACCCAGTACTTC
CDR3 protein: CAGWLGTVQETQYF

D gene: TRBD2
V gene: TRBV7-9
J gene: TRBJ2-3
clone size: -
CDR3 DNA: TGTGCCAGCACCCTGGGAGGGACGGATACGCAGTATTTT
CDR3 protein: CASTLGGTDTQYF

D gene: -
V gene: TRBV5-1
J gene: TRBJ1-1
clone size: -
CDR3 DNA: TGCGCCAGCAGCTTTGGGTTAAGGGACTCAGACACTGAAGCTTTCTTT
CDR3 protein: CASSFGLRDSDTEAFF

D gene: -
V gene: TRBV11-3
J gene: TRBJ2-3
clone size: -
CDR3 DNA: TGTGCCAGCAGCAGCAGACTCCATACAACAGATACGCAGTATTTT
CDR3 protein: CASSSRLHTTDTQYF

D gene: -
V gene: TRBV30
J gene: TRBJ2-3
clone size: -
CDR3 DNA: TGTGCCTGGAGTGAGGGCAGGGTAAGGACAGATACGCAGTATTTT
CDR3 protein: CAWSEGRVRTDTQYF

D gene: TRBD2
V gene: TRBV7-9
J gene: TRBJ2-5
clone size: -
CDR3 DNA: TGTGCCAGCAGCTGGACTAGCGACCAAGAGACCCAGTACTTC
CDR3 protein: CASSWTSDQETQYF

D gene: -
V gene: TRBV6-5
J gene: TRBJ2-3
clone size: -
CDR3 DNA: TGTGCCAGCAGTTCCGCCCCCGTTCCGGATACGCAGTATTTT
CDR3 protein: CASSSAPVPDTQYF

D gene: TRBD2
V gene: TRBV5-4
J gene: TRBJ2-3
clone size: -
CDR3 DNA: TGTGCCAGCAGTACCGGACTAGCGGGAACCACAGATACGCAGTATTTT
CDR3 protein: CASSTGLAGTTDTQYF

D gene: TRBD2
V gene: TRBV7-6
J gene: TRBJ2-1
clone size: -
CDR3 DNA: TGTGCCAGCAGCTTAAGGGCTAGCGGGAGTAGTGAGCAGTTCTTC
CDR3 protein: CASSLRASGSSEQFF

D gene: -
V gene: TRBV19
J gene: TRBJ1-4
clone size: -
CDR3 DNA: TGTGCCAGTAGTATTGGGCACAAGGGTGAAAAACTGTTTTTT
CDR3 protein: CASSIGHKGEKLFF

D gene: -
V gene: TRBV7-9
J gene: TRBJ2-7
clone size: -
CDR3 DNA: TGTGCCAGCAGCTTATCGAAGGACTACGAGCAGTACTTC
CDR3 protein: CASSLSKDYEQYF

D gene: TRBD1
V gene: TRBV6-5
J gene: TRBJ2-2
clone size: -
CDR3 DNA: TGTGCCAGCAGTGGCCCCGGGACAGGCACCGGGGAGCTGTTTTTT
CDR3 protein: CASSGPGTGTGELFF

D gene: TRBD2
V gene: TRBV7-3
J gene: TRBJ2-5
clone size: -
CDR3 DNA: TGTGCCAGCAGCTTAACGGGGGGGTTAGAGACCCAGTACTTC
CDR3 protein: CASSLTGGLETQYF

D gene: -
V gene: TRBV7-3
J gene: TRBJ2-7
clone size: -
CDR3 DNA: TGTGCCAGCAGCTTATCCTCAGCGGGCCCCTACGAGCAGTACTTC
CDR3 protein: CASSLSSAGPYEQYF

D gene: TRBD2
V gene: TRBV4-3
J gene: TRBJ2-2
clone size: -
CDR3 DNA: TGCGCCAGCAGCCAACTCAGCGGGAGCATGACCGGGGAGCTGTTTTTT
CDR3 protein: CASSQLSGSMTGELFF

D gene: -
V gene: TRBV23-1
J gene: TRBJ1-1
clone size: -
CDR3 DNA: TGCGCCAGCAGTCATCGACCAAAAAACAGGGAAGAGAACACTGAAGCTTTCTTT
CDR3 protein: CASSHRPKNREENTEAFF

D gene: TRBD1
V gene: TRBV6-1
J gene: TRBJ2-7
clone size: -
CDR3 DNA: TGTGCCAGCAGTAGGGGACAGGGCTACGAGCAGTACTTC
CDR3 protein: CASSRGQGYEQYF

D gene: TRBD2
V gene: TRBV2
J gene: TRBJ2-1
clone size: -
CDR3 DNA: TGTGCCAGCAGTGCTAGCGGGGGCTTGGATGAGCAGTTCTTC
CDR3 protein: CASSASGGLDEQFF

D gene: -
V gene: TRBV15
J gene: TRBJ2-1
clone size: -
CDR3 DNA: TGTGCCACCAGCAGAGGCACTCGGTCAGGCTTCTCCTACAATGAGCAGTTCTTC
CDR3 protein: CATSRGTRSGFSYNEQFF

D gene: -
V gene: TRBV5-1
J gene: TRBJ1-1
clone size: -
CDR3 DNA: TGCGCCAGCAGCAGGGGTGAGAACACTGAAGCTTTCTTT
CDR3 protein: CASSRGENTEAFF

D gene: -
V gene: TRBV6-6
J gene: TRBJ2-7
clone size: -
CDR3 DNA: TGTGCCAGCAGTTTAAGACAGAGCTCCTACGAGCAGTACTTC
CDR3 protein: CASSLRQSSYEQYF

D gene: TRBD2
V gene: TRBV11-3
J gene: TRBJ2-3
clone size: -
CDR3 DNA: TGTGCCAGCAGCTTGGGTAGCGGGAGGGGATCAGATACGCAGTATTTT
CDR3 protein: CASSLGSGRGSDTQYF

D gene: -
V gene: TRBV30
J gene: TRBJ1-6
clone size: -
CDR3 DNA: TGTGCCTGGAGTGTACCAGGCTATTCACCCCTCCACTTT
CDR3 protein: CAWSVPGYSPLHF

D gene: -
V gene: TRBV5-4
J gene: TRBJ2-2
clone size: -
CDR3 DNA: TGTGCCACCGGTTGGGGACGGCCTACGAACACCGGGGAGCTGTTTTTT
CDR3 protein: CATGWGRPTNTGELFF

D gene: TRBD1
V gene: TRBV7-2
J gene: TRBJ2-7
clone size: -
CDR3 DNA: TGTGCCAGCAGCCCCTACCCCGGGACAGGGGGCAGGTACGAGCAGTACTTC
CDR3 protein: CASSPYPGTGGRYEQYF

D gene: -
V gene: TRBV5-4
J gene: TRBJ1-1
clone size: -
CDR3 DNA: TGTGCCAGCAGCTTGCAGGCAGGGAACACTGAAGCTTTCTTT
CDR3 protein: CASSLQAGNTEAFF

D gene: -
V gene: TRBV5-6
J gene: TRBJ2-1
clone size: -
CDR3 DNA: TGTGCCAGCAGCCCCCTTGGGGCGGCTTCCTACAATGAGCAGTTCTTC
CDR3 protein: CASSPLGAASYNEQFF

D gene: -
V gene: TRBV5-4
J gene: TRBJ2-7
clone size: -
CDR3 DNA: TGTGCCAGCAGCTTGGAACCCGACAGCTACTACGAGCAGTACTTC
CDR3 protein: CASSLEPDSYYEQYF

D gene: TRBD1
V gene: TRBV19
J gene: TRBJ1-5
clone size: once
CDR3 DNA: TGTGCCAGTAGTTCCTCCGGACAGGGCGGGAATCAGCCCCAGCATTTT
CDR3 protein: CASSSSGQGGNQPQHF

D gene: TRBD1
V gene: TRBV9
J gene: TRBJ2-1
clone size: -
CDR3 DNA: TGTGCCAGCAGCGTAAGGCCCCAGGGGGATAGGTTCTTC
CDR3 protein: CASSVRPQGDRFF

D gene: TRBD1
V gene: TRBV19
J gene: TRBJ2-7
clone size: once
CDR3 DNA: TGTGCCAGTAGTCAGGACAGGGCCACCTACGAGCAGTACTTC
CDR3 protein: CASSQDRATYEQYF

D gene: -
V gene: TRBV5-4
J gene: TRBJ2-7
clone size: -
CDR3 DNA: TGTGCCAGCACCCGCGGGACAGCCCGCGAGCAGTACTTC
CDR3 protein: CASTRGTAREQYF

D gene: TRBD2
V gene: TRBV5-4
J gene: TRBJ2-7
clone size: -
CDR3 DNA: TGTGCCAGCAGCTTGGCGGCTAGCGGGAGTTCCTACGAGCAGTACTTC
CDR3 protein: CASSLAASGSSYEQYF

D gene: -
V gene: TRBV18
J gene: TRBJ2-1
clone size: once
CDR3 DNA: TGTGCCAGCTCGCCTAGGAGCGGCAGCTCCTACAATGAGCAGTTCTTC
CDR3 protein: CASSPRSGSSYNEQFF

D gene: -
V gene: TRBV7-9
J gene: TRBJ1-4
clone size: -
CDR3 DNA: TGTGCCAGCAGCTTAGATCGGTCGGCTAATGAAAAACTGTTTTTT
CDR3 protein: CASSLDRSANEKLFF

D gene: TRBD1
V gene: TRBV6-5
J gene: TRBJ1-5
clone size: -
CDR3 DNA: TGTGCCAGCAGAGGGGACAGCCGCAATCAGCCCCAGCATTTT
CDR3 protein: CASRGDSRNQPQHF

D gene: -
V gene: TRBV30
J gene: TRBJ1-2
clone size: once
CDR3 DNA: TGTGCCTGGAAACCTTGGGGGGCGCAGGGCTACACCTTC
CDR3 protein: CAWKPWGAQGYTF

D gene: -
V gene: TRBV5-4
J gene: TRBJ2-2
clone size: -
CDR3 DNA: TGTGCCAGCAGCCCGGGACTCGCCACGGGGGGGGAGCTGTTTTTT
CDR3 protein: CASSPGLATGGELFF

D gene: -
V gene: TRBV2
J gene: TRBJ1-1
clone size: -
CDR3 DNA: TGTGCCAGCAGTGGGGACGGTTCGAACACTGAAGCTTTCTTT
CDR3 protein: CASSGDGSNTEAFF

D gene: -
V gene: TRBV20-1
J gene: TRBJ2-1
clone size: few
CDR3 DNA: TGCAGTGCTAGAGACCGAGGAGAGCAGTTCTTC
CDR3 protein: CSARDRGEQFF

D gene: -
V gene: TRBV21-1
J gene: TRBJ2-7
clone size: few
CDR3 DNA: TGTGCCAGCAGCAGCCGGTACGAGCAGTACTTC
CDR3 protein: CASSSRYEQYF

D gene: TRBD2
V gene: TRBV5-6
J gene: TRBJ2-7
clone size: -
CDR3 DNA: TGTGCCAGCAGCTTGGACCCGGGGGGCTACGAGCAGTACTTC
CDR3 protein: CASSLDPGGYEQYF

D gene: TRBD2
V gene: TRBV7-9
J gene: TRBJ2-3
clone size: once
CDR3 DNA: TGTGCCAGCAGCCGATTTCCCCGCCAGCGGGGTAGCACAGATACGCAGTATTTT
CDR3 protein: CASSRFPRQRGSTDTQYF

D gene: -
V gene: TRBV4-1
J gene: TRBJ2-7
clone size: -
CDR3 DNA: TGCGCCAGCAGTCCAAGAATCGCTCAGCTGAGGCTATACGAGCAGTACTTC
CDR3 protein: CASSPRIAQLRLYEQYF

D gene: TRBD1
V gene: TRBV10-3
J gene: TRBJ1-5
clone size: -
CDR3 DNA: TGTGCCATCAGTTACAGGGGGGGCAATCAGCCCCAGCATTTT
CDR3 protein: CAISYRGGNQPQHF

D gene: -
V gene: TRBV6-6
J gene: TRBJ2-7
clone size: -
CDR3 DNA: TGTGCCAGCAGTTACTCGAACGGGAAAGGCGAGCAGTACTTC
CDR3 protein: CASSYSNGKGEQYF

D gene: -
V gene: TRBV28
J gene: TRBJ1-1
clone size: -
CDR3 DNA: TGTGCCAGCAGTCCCGGGGGCCCGTTGAACACTGAAGCTTTCTTT
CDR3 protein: CASSPGGPLNTEAFF

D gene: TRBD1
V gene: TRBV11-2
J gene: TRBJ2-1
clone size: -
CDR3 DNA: TGTGCCAGCAGCTTCTTTGGGGACAGGGGGTACAATGAGCAGTTCTTC
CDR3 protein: CASSFFGDRGYNEQFF